The 26 T cell receptor beta chains below come from one sample, sequenced in a study of blood T cell repertoires in COVID-19. Sequenced by immunoSEQ multiplex PCR; TCRdb stores in-frame clones only, minus some. This sample has about 190,000 clones, with 80% to 85% found just once. Input material: PBMCs or T cells enriched from blood (not recorded which). The receptors come from a woman aged 30 to 39 who had been exposed to COVID-19.

The gene calls are TRBV11-3 and TRBJ2-1; tentative D call: TRBD2 (5 bases). The CDR3 has 15 amino acids. V was cut by 5 bases and J by 6 bases, with 17 bases left in between. Germline CDR1 SGHNT, CDR2 YENEEA. CDR3 nucleotide sequence: TGTGCCAGCAGCGCACGGAGTGGACTCCTCAATGAGCAGTTCTTC. Its translation is CASSARSGLLNEQFF. The whole variable domain, filled in from reference TRBV11-3 and TRBJ2-1, reads EAGVVQSPRYKIIEKKQPVAFWCNPISGHNTLYWYLQNLGQGPELLIRYENEEAVDDSQLPKDRFSAERLKGVDSTLKIQPAELGDSAVYLCASSARSGLLNEQFFGPGTRLTVL.

V and J are TRBV5-6 and TRBJ1-5; no clear D gene. CDR1 SGHDT and CDR2 YYEEEE come from the germline V gene. V shed 7 bases and J shed 2 bases, with 16 bases lying between them. CDR3 size: 15 residues. The CDR3 protein is CASGRQATGNQPQHF. DNA of the CDR3: TGTGCCAGCGGGAGACAAGCGACGGGCAATCAGCCCCAGCATTTT.

The chain uses TRBV9 and TRBJ1-2; D unresolved. The V gene lost 1 base and the J gene lost 1 base, with 11 bases spanning the gap. CDR3 length equals 15 residues. Germline V gene lookup returns CDR1 SGDLS and CDR2 YYNGEE. DNA of the CDR3: TGTGCCAGCAGCGTAACGGGGTCACATAACTATGGCTACACCTTC. Translating gives CASSVTGSHNYGYTF.

The chain uses TRBV3-1 (or the pseudogene TRBV3-2) and TRBJ2-7; maybe TRBD1 (5 bases). CDR1 LGHDT and CDR2 YNNKEL come from the germline V gene (reference sequence). CDR3 length equals 15 residues. Between the trimmed V and J ends, which lost 1 base and 3 bases, there was a span of 13 bases. CDR3 sequence: CASSQGVRADYEQYF. The CDR3 DNA follows: TGTGCCAGCAGCCAAGGGGTCAGGGCCGACTACGAGCAGTACTTC.

This CDR3 is CASSFDRNTEAFF. As DNA, the CDR3 is TGCGCCAGCAGCTTTGACAGGAACACTGAAGCTTTCTTT. The chain joins TRBV5-1 to TRBJ1-1, with a tentative D call TRBD1 (5 bases). Germline V gene lookup returns CDR1 SGHRS and CDR2 YFSETQ. This CDR3 region has 13 residues. Deletions cut 2 bases from V and 1 base from J, with 6 bases between.

V usage is TRBV4-1 and J usage is TRBJ2-3, with 11 bases fitting TRBD2. The CDR3 loop spans 18 amino acids. From germline, CDR1 is MGHRA and CDR2 YSYEKL. The V gene end was trimmed by 3 bases and the J gene end by 0 bases; junction bases not matched to a gene: 8. As DNA, the CDR3 is TGCGCCAGCAGCCACGGACTAGCGGGCCCGTCTAGCACAGATACGCAGTATTTT. Amino acids: CASSHGLAGPSSTDTQYF.

The chain combines TRBV13 with TRBJ1-6; weak D call: TRBD1 (5 bases). Trimming took 5 bases from V and 4 from J, leaving 15 bases between them. CDR3 length: 16 residues. CDR1 and CDR2 (germline): PRHDT, FYEKMQ (reference sequence). The CDR3 loop reads CASSVLTGGYNSPLHF. The CDR3 DNA sequence: TGTGCCAGCAGCGTCCTTACAGGAGGGTATAATTCACCCCTCCACTTT. Drawing the rest from reference TRBV13 and TRBJ1-6, the complete variable domain is AAGVIQSPRHLIKEKRETATLKCYPIPRHDTVYWYQQGPGQDPQFLISFYEKMQSDKGSIPDRFSAQQFSDYHSELNMSSLELGDSALYFCASSVLTGGYNSPLHFGNGTRLTVT.

This chain joins TRBV12-3 or TRBV12-4 and TRBJ1-2; D is uncertain. The CDR3 is 13 residues long. Between the trimmed V and J ends, which lost 3 bases and 9 bases, there was a span of 14 bases. CDR3 nucleotide sequence: TGTGCCAGCAGTTTTCGGGTTATGTTTAGCTACACCTTC. Translation gives CASSFRVMFSYTF.

The rearrangement links TRBV2 to TRBJ1-1, with TRBD1 as a possible D gene (5 bases). Germline CDR1 and CDR2: SNHLY and FYNNEI. V was pared by 6 bases and J by 0 bases, with 11 bases between. CDR3 length: 14 residues. CDR3 nucleotide sequence: TGTGCCAGCAGGCGGGGCAGACTGAACACTGAAGCTTTCTTT. Translation gives CASRRGRLNTEAFF.

This chain connects TRBV4-1 to TRBJ1-5; D is uncertain. CDR3 length equals 14 residues. Germline CDR1 MGHRA, CDR2 YSYEKL. V lost 0 bases and J lost 2, with 5 bases in between. The CDR3 loop is CASSQDPGNQPQHF. The CDR3 DNA follows: TGCGCCAGCAGCCAAGATCCGGGCAATCAGCCCCAGCATTTT.

This clone has only one observation. V is TRBV6-5 and J is TRBJ1-1; D might be TRBD1 (5 bases). The V end lost 0 bases, the J end lost 3 bases, and 8 bases lay between the germline ends. The CDR3 has 14 amino acids. Per germline, CDR1 MNHEY and CDR2 SVGAGI. The CDR3 loop is CASSYSRGYTEAFF. The CDR3 bases are TGTGCCAGCAGTTACTCCCGGGGGTACACTGAAGCTTTCTTT.

This clone has just one count. The J gene is TRBJ2-2, the V gene TRBV9; D is ambiguous. Germline loops: CDR1 SGDLS, CDR2 YYNGEE. This CDR3 region has 13 residues. With 0 bases removed from V and 7 bases from J, the gap between germline ends came to 7 bases. CDR3: CASSVVNFGELFF. The DNA of the CDR3 is TGTGCCAGCAGCGTAGTGAACTTCGGGGAGCTGTTTTTT.

This clone has more than one count but fewer than ten. The chain combines TRBV6-1 with TRBJ2-7; perhaps TRBD1 as D (5 bases). V shed 1 base and J shed 2 bases, with 6 bases lying between them. CDR1 and CDR2 (germline): MNHNS, SASEGT. The CDR3 covers 13 residues. In DNA, the CDR3 is TGTGCCAGCAGTGAAGGGGGCCCCTACGAGCAGTACTTC. This encodes CASSEGGPYEQYF.

The V call is TRBV2, the J call TRBJ2-7; no definite D call. Germline assignment: CDR1 SNHLY and CDR2 FYNNEI. The CDR3 length is 13 residues. The ends were cut back, 4 bases at V and 5 bases at J, with 12 bases in the middle. The CDR3 DNA follows: TGTGCCAGCAGTGTTTTGCGGCACCACGAGCAGTACTTC. This encodes CASSVLRHHEQYF.

V and J are TRBV5-1 and TRBJ2-5, with TRBD2 matching 12 bases. CDR3 length: 17 residues. Per the germline V gene, CDR1 is SGHRS and CDR2 is YFSETQ. V was clipped by 0 bases and J by 5 bases; unmatched bases: 8. The CDR3 sequence: CASSLVPSGGAGETQYF. CDR3 in DNA: TGCGCCAGCAGCTTGGTCCCTAGCGGGGGGGCCGGGGAGACCCAGTACTTC.

The chain is built from TRBV2 and TRBJ1-6; D is ambiguous. The V gene's germline CDR1 is SNHLY and CDR2 FYNNEI. Trimming took 4 bases from V and 4 from J, leaving 11 bases between them. The CDR3 sequence is 15 residues long. DNA for the CDR3: TGTGCCAGCAGTGTTAACAGACCTTATAATTCACCCCTCCACTTT. It is translated as CASSVNRPYNSPLHF.

The chain recombines TRBV9 with TRBJ1-2; 8 bases map to TRBD1. Germline loops: CDR1 SGDLS, CDR2 YYNGEE. V gave up 5 bases and J gave up 0 bases; unmatched junction bases: 12. The CDR3 totals 17 residues. The chain's CDR3 is CASSRAGRGLANYGYTF. CDR3 sequence (DNA): TGTGCCAGCAGTCGGGCGGGCAGGGGGCTAGCTAACTATGGCTACACCTTC.

CDR3 sequence reads: CASSLATGKSTEAFF. The CDR3 DNA follows: TGTGCCAGCAGCTTGGCGACAGGGAAGAGCACTGAAGCTTTCTTT. This chain connects TRBV5-8 to TRBJ1-1; 7 nucleotides align to TRBD1. This CDR3 is 15 amino acids long. The junction had 6 bases not matched to a gene; V was cut back by 0 bases and J by 4 bases. Germline CDR1 reads SGHTS; CDR2 reads YDEGEE.

The chain employs TRBV10-3 and TRBJ2-6, with TRBD1 matching over 8 bases. Trimming removed 0 bases from V and 4 bases from J; junction bases left unmatched: 5. Germline lookup yields CDR1 ENHRY and CDR2 SYGVKD. The CDR3 covers 17 residues. CDR3 residues: CAISESVDRAGANVLTF. The CDR3 DNA reads as TGTGCCATCAGTGAGTCCGTGGACAGGGCCGGGGCCAACGTCCTGACTTTC.

V usage is TRBV5-8 and J usage is TRBJ1-6, with TRBD1 as a possible D gene (5 bases). Germline CDR1 and CDR2: SGHTS and YDEGEE. The V and J ends lost 3 bases and 0 bases respectively, with 13 bases between them. The CDR3 sequence is 17 residues long. The DNA for the CDR3 is TGTGCCAGCAGCTCTGGGACTGCTAGCTCCTATAATTCACCCCTCCACTTT. This encodes CASSSGTASSYNSPLHF.

The genes are TRBV19 and TRBJ2-5; 9 bases align to TRBD2. The CDR3 sequence is 16 residues long. V was pared by 4 bases and J by 1 base, with 7 bases of the junction left unmatched. CDR1 and CDR2 from the germline V gene are LNHDA and SQIVND (reference sequence). The CDR3 bases are TGTGCCAGTAGTAGGGGGAGCGGGGGGCTCCAAGAGACCCAGTACTTC. Translation gives CASSRGSGGLQETQYF. The full variable domain, in which reference TRBV19 and TRBJ2-5 provide the parts outside the CDR3, is DGGITQSPKYLFRKEGQNVTLSCEQNLNHDAMYWYRQDPGQGLRLIYYSQIVNDFQKGDIAEGYSVSREKKESFPLTVTSAQKNPTAFYLCASSRGSGGLQETQYFGPGTRLLVL.

The chain couples TRBV11-1 to TRBJ1-1, with 8 bases fitting TRBD1. V dropped 4 bases and J dropped 10; count of bases not matched to a gene: 11. Germline lookup yields CDR1 SGHAT and CDR2 FQDESV (reference sequence). The CDR3 runs to 14 residues. CDR3 loop: CASSSRTGWMVAFF. The DNA of the CDR3 is TGTGCCAGCAGCTCACGGACAGGGTGGATGGTAGCTTTCTTT.

J is TRBJ2-1 and V is TRBV4-1; 12 positions match TRBD2. Germline V gives CDR1 MGHRA, CDR2 YSYEKL. The ends lost 2 bases at V and 4 bases at J; junction bases unmatched: 6. The CDR3 spans 17 residues. CDR3 in amino acids: CASSQSRLAGVYNEQFF. The CDR3 DNA reads as TGCGCCAGCAGCCAATCCCGACTAGCGGGGGTATACAATGAGCAGTTCTTC.

The chain couples TRBV29-1 to TRBJ1-3; 8 bases are a match to TRBD1. This CDR3 region has 13 residues. CDR1 and CDR2 (germline): SQVTM, ANQGSEA. V lost 6 bases to trimming and J lost 2 bases; unmatched junction nucleotides: 3. CDR3 sequence reads: CSVETGAGNTIYF. The CDR3 nucleotides are TGCAGCGTCGAGACAGGGGCTGGAAACACCATATATTTT.

V and J are TRBV7-9 and TRBJ2-5; 9 positions match TRBD2. This CDR3 is 17 amino acids long. The V and J ends lost 4 bases and 1 base, in that order; junction bases with no gene match: 10. The V gene's germline CDR1 is SEHNR and CDR2 FQNEAQ (reference sequence). The CDR3 DNA is TGTGCCAGCAGCTCGCGGGGGGGACTAGGGCGCCAAGAGACCCAGTACTTC. Encoded protein: CASSSRGGLGRQETQYF.

Notes on this clone: The junction does not match germline at one end; this may be a read error. This sequence joins TRBV7-3 and TRBJ1-2; 8 bases fit TRBD1. Germline values: CDR1 SGHTA, CDR2 FQGTGA. This CDR3 has 13 residues. CDR3 DNA sequence: TGTGCCAGCAGCTTTGGTGGACAGGGAACGGTATCCTTC. Translation: CASSFGGQGTVSF.